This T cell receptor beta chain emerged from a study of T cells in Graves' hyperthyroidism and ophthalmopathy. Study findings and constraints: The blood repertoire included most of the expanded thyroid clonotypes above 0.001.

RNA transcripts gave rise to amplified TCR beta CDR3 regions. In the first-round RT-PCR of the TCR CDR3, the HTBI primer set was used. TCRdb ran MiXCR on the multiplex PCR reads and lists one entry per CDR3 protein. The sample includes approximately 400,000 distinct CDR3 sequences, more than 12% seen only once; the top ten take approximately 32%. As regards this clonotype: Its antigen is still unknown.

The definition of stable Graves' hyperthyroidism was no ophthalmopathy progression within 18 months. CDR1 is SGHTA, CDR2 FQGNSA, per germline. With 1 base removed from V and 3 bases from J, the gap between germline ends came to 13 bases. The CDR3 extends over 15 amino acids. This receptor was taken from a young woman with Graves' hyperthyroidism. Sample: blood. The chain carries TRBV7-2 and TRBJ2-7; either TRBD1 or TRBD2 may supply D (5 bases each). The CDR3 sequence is CASSLEEGSGYEQYF. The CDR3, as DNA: TGTGCCAGCAGCTTAGAAGAGGGGTCAGGCTACGAGCAGTACTTC.